This TCR beta chain emerged from a study of blood T cell repertoires in COVID-19. This table comes from immunoSEQ multiplex PCR, and its TCRdb copy is limited to in-frame clones, with some not included. The data show 30,000 to 40,000 clones, more than 75% seen once. This clonotype originated in a man in his 70s with acute or convalescent COVID-19. Specimen: peripheral blood.

The chain's CDR3 is CSVVREGGEVYGYTF. The CDR3 nucleotides are TGCAGCGTCGTAAGAGAGGGCGGAGAGGTCTATGGCTACACCTTC. This chain joins TRBV29-1 and TRBJ1-2; no clear D gene. V was shortened by 6 bases and J by 4 bases, with 21 bases between the two germline ends. CDR1 is SQVTM and CDR2 is ANQGSEA in the germline V gene. The CDR3 is 15 amino acids.